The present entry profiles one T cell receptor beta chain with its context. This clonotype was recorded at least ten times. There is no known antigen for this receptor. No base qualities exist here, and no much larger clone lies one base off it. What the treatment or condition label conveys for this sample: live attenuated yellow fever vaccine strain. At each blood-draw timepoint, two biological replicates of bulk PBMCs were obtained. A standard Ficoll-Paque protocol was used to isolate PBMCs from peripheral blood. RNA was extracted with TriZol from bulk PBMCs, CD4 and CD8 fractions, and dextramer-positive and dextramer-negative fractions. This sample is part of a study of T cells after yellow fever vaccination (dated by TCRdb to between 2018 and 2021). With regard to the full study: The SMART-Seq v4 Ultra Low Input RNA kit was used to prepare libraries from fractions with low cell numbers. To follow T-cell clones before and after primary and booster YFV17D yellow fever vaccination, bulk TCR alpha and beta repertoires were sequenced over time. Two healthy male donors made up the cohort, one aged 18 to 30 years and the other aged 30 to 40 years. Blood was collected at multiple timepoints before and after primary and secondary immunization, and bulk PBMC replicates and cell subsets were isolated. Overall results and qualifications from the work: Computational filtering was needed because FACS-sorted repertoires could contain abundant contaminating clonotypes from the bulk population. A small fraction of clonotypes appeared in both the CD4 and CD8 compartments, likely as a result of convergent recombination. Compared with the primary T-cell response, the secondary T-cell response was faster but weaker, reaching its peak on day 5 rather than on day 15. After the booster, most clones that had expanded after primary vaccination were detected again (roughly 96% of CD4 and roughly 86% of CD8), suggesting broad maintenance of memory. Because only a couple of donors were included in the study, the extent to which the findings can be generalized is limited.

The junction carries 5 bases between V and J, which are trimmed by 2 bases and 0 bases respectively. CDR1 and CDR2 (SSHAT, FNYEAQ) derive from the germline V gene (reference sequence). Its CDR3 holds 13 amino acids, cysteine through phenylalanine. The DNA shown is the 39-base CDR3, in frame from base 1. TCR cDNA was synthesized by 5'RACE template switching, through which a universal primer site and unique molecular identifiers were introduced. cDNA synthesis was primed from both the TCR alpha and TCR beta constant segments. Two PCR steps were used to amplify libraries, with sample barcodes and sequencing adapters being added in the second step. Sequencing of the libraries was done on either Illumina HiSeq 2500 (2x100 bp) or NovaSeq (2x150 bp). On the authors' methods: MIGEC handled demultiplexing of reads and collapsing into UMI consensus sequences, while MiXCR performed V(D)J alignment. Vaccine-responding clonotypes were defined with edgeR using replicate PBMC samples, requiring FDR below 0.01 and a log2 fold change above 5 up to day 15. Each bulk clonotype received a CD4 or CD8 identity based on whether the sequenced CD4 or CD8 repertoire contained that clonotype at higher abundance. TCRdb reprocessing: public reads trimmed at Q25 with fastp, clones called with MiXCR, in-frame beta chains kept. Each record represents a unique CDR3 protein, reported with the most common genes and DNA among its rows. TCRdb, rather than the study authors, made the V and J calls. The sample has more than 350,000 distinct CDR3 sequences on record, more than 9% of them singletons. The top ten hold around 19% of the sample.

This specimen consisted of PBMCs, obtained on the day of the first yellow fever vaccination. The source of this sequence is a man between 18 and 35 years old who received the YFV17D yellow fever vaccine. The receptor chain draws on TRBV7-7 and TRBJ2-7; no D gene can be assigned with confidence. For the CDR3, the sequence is CASSLSSSYEQYF. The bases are TGTGCCAGCAGCTTATCGAGCTCCTACGAGCAGTACTTC.